These 11 T cell receptor beta chains share one sample of origin, sequenced in a study of T cells in Graves' hyperthyroidism and ophthalmopathy. TCR beta CDR3 regions were amplified from RNA. The HTBI set primed first-round TCR CDR3 RT-PCR. TCRdb re-called the multiplex PCR reads with MiXCR, one entry per CDR3 protein. The sample comprises 500,000 to 600,000 distinct CDR3 sequences, roughly a sixth of which are singletons, and about 18% rests with the top ten. The sequencing sample was made of blood. The source of these receptors is a woman aged 18-29 years with Graves' hyperthyroidism.

This sequence joins TRBV15 and TRBJ1-6, with D possibly matching TRBD1 (5 bases). V shed 1 base and J shed 7 bases, with 14 bases lying between them. CDR1 is LNHNV, CDR2 YYDKDF, per germline (reference sequence). The CDR3 length is 16 residues. CDR3 protein: CATSRGLPGGNSPLHF. In DNA form, the CDR3 reads TGTGCCACCAGCAGAGGGCTCCCCGGGGGGAATTCACCCCTCCACTTT.

V and J are TRBV7-9 and TRBJ1-1; D is ambiguous. This CDR3 has 15 residues. The V and J ends lost 0 bases and 4 bases respectively, with 12 bases between them. Germline V lookup: CDR1 SEHNR, CDR2 FQNEAQ (reference sequence). The CDR3 sequence: CASSLARQVVTEAFF. CDR3 nucleotides: TGTGCCAGCAGCTTAGCCAGGCAGGTGGTCACTGAAGCTTTCTTT.

In its sample, this clonotype was seen a few times. The chain carries TRBV12-3 or TRBV12-4 and TRBJ2-4; D tentatively reads TRBD1 or TRBD2 (6 bases each). The CDR3 covers 13 residues. V lost 3 bases to trimming and J lost 5 bases, with 8 bases between them. CDR3 protein: CASSLGGQNIQYF. In DNA form, the CDR3 reads TGTGCCAGCAGTTTGGGGGGCCAAAACATTCAGTACTTC.

This clonotype was observed a few times. The chain joins TRBV20-1 to TRBJ2-2; D is perhaps TRBD1 (5 bases). V dropped 5 bases and J dropped 1 base, with 5 bases sitting between them. CDR1 and CDR2 from the germline V gene are DFQATT and SNEGSKA (reference sequence). This CDR3 spans 12 amino acids. The CDR3 nucleotides are TGCAGTGCTGACAGGAACACCGGGGAGCTGTTTTTT. Encoded protein: CSADRNTGELFF.

Ten or more counts support this clonotype. The rearrangement links TRBV28 to TRBJ2-5, with a possible D match to TRBD2 (6 bases). The CDR3 extends over 15 amino acids. With 2 bases removed from V and 6 bases from J, the gap between germline ends came to 16 bases. In germline, CDR1 is MDHEN, CDR2 SYDVKM. The CDR3 DNA sequence: TGTGCCAGCAGTTTAATGGGTAGCGGCGCACAGACCCAGTACTTC. This codes for CASSLMGSGAQTQYF.

Details on this clonotype: This likely comes from a read error, as the CDR3 has no conserved phenylalanine or tryptophan at its end. The chain is built from TRBV5-1 and TRBJ1-4; D is perhaps TRBD1 (5 bases). In germline, CDR1 is SGHRS, CDR2 YFSETQ. The CDR3 runs to 14 residues. Trimming shortened V by 7 bases and J by 4 bases, and 14 bases separated the two germline ends. CDR3: CASGPGTINEKLFS. The CDR3 bases are TGCGCCAGCGGACCAGGGACGATTAATGAAAAACTGTTTTCT.

In this sample, this clonotype turned up many times. The rearrangement joins TRBV24-1 to TRBJ2-1, with 8 nucleotides matching TRBD2. The CDR3 loop spans 14 amino acids. Germline V CDR1 and CDR2: KGHDR, SFDVKD. With V trimmed by 5 bases and J by 7 bases, 6 bases remained unmatched. The CDR3 region has the DNA TGTGCCACCAGTGTCCGCGGGGGGAGGAATGAGCAGTTCTTC. Translating it yields CATSVRGGRNEQFF.

This chain links TRBV4-1 with TRBJ2-7; D may be TRBD2 (6 bases). Germline assignment: CDR1 MGHRA and CDR2 YSYEKL. This CDR3 has 13 amino acids. The ends were cut back, 3 bases at V and 3 bases at J, with 9 bases in the middle. The CDR3 DNA follows: TGCGCCAGCAGCCATCCGCGGGACTACGAGCAGTACTTC. Amino acids: CASSHPRDYEQYF.

This clonotype appeared many times. The CDR3 protein is CASSKGTVLRQQYF. CDR3 DNA: TGTGCCAGCAGTAAGGGGACAGTTTTACGACAGCAGTACTTC. V is TRBV6-1 and J is TRBJ2-7, with 7 bases that match TRBD1. Trimming at V came to 5 bases and at J to 8 bases, leaving 12 bases not matched to a gene. The CDR3 loop spans 14 amino acids. The germline gives CDR1 MNHNS, CDR2 SASEGT.

This clonotype was seen ten or more times. The CDR3 is CASTSTGEDGYTF. The CDR3 nucleotides are TGTGCCAGCACCTCGACAGGGGAGGATGGCTACACCTTC. V gene TRBV6-1 combines with J gene TRBJ1-2; 8 bases align to TRBD1. With V trimmed by 7 bases and J by 6 bases, 7 bases remained unmatched. The CDR3 is made up of 13 amino acids. CDR1 is MNHNS, CDR2 SASEGT, per germline.

This clonotype was observed at least ten times. The chain combines TRBV24-1 with TRBJ2-5; no clear D gene. The CDR3 is 13 amino acids. The V end lost 6 bases, the J end lost 3 bases, and 10 bases lay between the germline ends. The germline V gene encodes CDR1 KGHDR and CDR2 SFDVKD. The CDR3 DNA sequence: TGTGCCACCAGTTCTTTCGTTGAAGAGACCCAGTACTTC. Its protein product is CATSSFVEETQYF.